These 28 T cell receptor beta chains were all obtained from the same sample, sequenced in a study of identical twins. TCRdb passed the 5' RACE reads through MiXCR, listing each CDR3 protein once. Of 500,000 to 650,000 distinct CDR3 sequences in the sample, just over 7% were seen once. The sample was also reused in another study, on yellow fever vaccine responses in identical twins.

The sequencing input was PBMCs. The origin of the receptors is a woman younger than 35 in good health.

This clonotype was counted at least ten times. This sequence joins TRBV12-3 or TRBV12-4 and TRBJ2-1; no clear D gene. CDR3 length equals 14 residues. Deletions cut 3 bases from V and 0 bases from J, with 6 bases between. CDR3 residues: CASSFQSSYNEQFF. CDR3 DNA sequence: TGTGCCAGCAGTTTCCAGAGCTCCTACAATGAGCAGTTCTTC.

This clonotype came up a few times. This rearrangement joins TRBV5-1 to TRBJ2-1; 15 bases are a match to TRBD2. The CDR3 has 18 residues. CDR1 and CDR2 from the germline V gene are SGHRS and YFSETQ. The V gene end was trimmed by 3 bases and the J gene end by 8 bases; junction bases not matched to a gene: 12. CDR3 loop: CASSWGGTSGRKGDEQFF. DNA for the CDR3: TGCGCCAGCAGCTGGGGGGGGACTAGCGGGAGGAAGGGCGATGAGCAGTTCTTC.

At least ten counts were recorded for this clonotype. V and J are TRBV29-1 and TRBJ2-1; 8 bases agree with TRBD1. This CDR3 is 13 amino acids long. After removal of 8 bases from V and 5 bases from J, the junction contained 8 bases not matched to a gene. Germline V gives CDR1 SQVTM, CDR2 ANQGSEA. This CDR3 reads CSSPGQVNNEQFF. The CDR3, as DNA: TGCAGCTCACCGGGACAGGTCAACAATGAGCAGTTCTTC.

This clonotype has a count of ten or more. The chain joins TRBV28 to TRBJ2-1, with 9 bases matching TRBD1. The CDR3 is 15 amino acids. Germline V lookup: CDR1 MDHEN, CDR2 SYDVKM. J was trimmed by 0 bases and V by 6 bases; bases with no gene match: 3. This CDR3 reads CASSQQGASYNEQFF. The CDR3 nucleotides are TGTGCCAGCAGCCAACAGGGGGCCTCCTACAATGAGCAGTTCTTC.

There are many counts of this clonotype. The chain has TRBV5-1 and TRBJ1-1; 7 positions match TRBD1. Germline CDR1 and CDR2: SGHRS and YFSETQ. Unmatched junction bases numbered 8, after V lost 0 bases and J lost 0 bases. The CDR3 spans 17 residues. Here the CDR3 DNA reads TGCGCCAGCAGCTTGGGGACAGGTAAACCCATGAACACTGAAGCTTTCTTT. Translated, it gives CASSLGTGKPMNTEAFF.

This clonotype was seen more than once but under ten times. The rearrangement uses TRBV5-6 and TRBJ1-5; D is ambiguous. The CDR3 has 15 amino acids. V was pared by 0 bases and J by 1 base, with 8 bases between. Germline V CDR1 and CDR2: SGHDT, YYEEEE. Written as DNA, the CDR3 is TGTGCCAGCAGCTTGGTCGGGGTCAGCAATCAGCCCCAGCATTTT. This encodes CASSLVGVSNQPQHF.

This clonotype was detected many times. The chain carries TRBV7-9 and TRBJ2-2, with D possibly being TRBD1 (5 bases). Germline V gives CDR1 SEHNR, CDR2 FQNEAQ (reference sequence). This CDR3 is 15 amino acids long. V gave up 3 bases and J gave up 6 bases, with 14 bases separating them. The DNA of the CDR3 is TGTGCCAGCAGCTTGGGCTCAGGGTCTGCCGGGGAGCTGTTTTTT. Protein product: CASSLGSGSAGELFF.

The CDR3 loop is CASSEAFVGSYEQYV. The CDR3 region has the DNA TGTGCCAGCAGTGAAGCGTTCGTGGGGTCCTACGAGCAGTACGTC. The rearrangement links TRBV6-1 to TRBJ2-7; D unclear. Germline V CDR1 and CDR2: MNHNS, SASEGT. With 0 bases removed from V and 1 base from J, the gap between germline ends came to 10 bases. The CDR3 runs to 15 residues.

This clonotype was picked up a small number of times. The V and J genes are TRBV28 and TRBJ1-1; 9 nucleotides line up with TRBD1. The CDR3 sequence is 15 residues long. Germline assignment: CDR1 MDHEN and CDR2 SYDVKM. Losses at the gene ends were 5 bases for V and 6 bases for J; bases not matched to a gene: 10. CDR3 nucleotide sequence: TGTGCCAGCAGTCTCCGGGACAGGGAAGTTGCTGAAGCTTTCTTT. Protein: CASSLRDREVAEAFF.

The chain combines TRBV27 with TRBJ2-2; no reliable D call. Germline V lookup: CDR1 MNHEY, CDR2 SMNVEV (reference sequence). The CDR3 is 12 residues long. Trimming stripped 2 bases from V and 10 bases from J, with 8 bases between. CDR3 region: CASSLIGLELFF. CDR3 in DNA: TGTGCCAGCAGTTTAATTGGGTTGGAGCTGTTTTTT.

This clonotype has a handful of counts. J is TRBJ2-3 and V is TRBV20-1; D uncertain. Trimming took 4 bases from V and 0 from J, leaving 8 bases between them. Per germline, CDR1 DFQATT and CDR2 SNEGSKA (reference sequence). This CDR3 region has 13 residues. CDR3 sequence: CSATPSSTDTQYF. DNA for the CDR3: TGCAGTGCTACTCCCTCTAGCACAGATACGCAGTATTTT.

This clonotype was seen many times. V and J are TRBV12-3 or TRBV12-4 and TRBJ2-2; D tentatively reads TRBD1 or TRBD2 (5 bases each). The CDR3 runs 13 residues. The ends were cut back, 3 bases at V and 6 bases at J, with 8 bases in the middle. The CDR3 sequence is CASSFRGPGELFF. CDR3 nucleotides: TGTGCCAGCAGTTTTAGGGGACCCGGGGAGCTGTTTTTT.

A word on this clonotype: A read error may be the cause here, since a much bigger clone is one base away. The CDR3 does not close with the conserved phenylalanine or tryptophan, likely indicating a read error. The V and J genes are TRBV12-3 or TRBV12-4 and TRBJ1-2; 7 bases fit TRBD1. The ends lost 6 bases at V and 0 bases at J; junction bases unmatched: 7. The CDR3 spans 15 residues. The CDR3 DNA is TGTGCCAGCAGCAGACAGGGATCAGCTAACTATGGCTACACCATC. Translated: CASSRQGSANYGYTI.

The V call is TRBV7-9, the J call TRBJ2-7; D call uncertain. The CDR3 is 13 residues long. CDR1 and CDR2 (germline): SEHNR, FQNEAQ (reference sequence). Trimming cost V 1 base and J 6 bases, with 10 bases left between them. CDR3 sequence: CASSLGVGPEQYV. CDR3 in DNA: TGTGCCAGCAGCTTAGGAGTAGGGCCCGAGCAGTACGTC.

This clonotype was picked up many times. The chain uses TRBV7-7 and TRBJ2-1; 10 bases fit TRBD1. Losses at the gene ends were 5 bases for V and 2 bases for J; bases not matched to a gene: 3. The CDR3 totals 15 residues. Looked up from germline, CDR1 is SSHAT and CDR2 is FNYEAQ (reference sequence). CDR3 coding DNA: TGTGCCAGCAGCCCCGGGACAGGGGCCTACAATGAGCAGTTCTTC. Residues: CASSPGTGAYNEQFF.

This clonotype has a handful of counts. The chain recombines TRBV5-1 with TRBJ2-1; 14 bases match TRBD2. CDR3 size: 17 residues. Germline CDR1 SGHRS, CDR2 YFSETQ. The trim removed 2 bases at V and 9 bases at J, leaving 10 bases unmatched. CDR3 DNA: TGCGCCAGCAGCTTAGGGACTAGCGGGAGTTCGGGTTCTGAGCAGTTCTTC. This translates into CASSLGTSGSSGSEQFF.

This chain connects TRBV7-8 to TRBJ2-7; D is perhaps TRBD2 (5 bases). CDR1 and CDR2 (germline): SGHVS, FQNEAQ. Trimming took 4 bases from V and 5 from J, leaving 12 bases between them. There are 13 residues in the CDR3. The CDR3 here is CASSYGPRDEQYV. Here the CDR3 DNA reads TGTGCCAGCAGCTACGGGCCGAGGGACGAGCAGTACGTC.

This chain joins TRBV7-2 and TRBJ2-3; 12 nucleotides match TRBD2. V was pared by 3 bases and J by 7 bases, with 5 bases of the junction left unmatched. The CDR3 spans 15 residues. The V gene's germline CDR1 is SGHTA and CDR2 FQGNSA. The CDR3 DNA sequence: TGTGCCAGCAGCTTCCTAGCGGGGGGGCAAAATACGCAGTATTTT. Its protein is CASSFLAGGQNTQYF.

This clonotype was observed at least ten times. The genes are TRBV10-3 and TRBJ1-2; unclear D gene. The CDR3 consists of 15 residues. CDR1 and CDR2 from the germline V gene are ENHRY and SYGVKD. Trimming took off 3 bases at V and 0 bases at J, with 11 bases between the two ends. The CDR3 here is CAISDWSEANYGYTF. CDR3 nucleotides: TGTGCCATCAGTGACTGGTCTGAGGCTAACTATGGCTACACCTTC.

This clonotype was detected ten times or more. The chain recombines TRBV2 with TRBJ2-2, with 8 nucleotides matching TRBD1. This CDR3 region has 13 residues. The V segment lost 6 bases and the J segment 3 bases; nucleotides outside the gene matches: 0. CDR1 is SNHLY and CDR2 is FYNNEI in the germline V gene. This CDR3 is CASRDRDTGELFF. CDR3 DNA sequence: TGTGCCAGCAGGGACAGGGACACCGGGGAGCTGTTTTTT.

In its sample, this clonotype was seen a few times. In DNA, the CDR3 is TGCAGCCTAGCTAGGAGAGGAGTTCACAATGAGCAGTTCTTC. Residues: CSLARRGVHNEQFF. V is TRBV29-1 and J is TRBJ2-1, with a weak D call TRBD2 (5 bases). Trimming took off 8 bases at V and 5 bases at J, with 19 bases between the two ends. The CDR3 length is 14 residues. Looked up from germline, CDR1 is SQVTM and CDR2 is ANQGSEA.

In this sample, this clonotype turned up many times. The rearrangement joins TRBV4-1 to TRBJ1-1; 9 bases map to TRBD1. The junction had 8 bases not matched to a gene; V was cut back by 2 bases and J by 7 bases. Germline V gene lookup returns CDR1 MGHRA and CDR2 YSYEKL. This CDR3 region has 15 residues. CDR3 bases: TGCGCCAGCAGCCAAAAGGGCACAGGGGGCGATGAAGCTTTCTTT. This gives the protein CASSQKGTGGDEAFF.

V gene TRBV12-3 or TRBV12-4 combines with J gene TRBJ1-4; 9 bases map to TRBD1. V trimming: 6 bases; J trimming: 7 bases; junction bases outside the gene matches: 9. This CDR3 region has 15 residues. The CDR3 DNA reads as TGTGCCAGCAGCCCAAGACAGGGGGGACGTGAAAAACTGTTTTTT. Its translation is CASSPRQGGREKLFF.

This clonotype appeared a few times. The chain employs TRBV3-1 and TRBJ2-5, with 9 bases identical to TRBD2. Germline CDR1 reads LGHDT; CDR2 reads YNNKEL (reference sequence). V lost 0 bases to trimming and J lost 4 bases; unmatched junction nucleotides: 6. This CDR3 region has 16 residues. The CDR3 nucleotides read TGTGCCAGCAGCCAAGATTCCGGACTAGCGTCAGAGACCCAGTACTTC. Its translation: CASSQDSGLASETQYF.

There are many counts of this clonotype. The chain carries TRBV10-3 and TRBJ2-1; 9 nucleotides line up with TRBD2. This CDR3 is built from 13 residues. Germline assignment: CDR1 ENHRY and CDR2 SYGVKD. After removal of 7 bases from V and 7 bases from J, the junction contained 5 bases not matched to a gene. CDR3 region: CAIMVAGANEQFF. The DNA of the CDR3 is TGTGCCATCATGGTAGCGGGGGCAAATGAGCAGTTCTTC.

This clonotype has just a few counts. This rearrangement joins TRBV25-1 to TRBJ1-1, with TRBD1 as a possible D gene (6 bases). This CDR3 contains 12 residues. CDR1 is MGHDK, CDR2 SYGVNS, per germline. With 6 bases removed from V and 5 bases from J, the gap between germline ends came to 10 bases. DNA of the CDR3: TGTGCCAGCAGCGCCAGGGGAACTGAAGCTTTCTTT. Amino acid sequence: CASSARGTEAFF. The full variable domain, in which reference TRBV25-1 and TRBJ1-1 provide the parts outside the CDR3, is EADIYQTPRYLVIGTGKKITLECSQTMGHDKMYWYQQDPGMELHLIHYSYGVNSTEKGDLSSESTVSRIRTEHFPLTLESARPSHTSQYLCASSARGTEAFFGQGTRLTVV.

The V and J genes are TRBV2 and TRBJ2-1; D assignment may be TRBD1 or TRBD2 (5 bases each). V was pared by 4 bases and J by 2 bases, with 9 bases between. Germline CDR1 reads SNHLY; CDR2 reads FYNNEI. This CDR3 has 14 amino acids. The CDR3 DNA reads TGTGCCAGCAGTGGGGACGGACCCTACAATGAGCAGTTCTTC. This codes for CASSGDGPYNEQFF.

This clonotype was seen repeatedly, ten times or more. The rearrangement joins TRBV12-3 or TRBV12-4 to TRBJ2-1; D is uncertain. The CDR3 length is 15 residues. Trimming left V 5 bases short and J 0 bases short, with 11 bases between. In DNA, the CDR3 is TGTGCCAGCAGTGCTACTGGAAGCTCCTACAATGAGCAGTTCTTC. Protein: CASSATGSSYNEQFF.